The 19 T cell receptor beta chains reported below all come from one sample, sequenced in a study of beta chain features in type 1 diabetes (dated by TCRdb to between 2017 and 2018). The library was made by the immunoSEQ multiplex PCR assay. The High Capacity cDNA Reverse Transcription Kit was used to reverse transcribe all of the isolated RNA, meaning that expressed TCRB transcripts were what got sequenced. What TCRdb holds here is the immuneACCESS table cut down to in-frame rearrangements. Part of the clones is not present; checked against another copy, under half of the missing clones reflect an unresolved V gene, and the others are unexplained. The sample has about 140,000 clones on record, 6% to 7.5% of them singletons. The ten largest clones take up roughly 1.5% of the sample. The source material was central memory CD4+ T cells from blood. These receptors were taken from a woman aged 30 to 39 in good health.

The rearrangement joins TRBV4-3 to TRBJ2-7; D is possibly TRBD2 (6 bases). CDR3 length: 16 amino acids. CDR1 and CDR2 (germline): LGHNA, YSLEER. V gave up 6 bases and J gave up 2 bases, with 20 bases separating them. CDR3 coding DNA: TGCGCCAGCAGTCACATGCGGGGACGCCAGACCTACGAGCAGTACTTC. Protein sequence: CASSHMRGRQTYEQYF.

This clone was detected only a few times. The gene calls are TRBV7-3 and TRBJ1-1, with 10 bases lining up with TRBD1. Trimming at V came to 1 base and at J to 5 bases, leaving 7 bases not matched to a gene. CDR3 length: 16 residues. Germline V gene data show CDR1 as SGHTA and CDR2 as FQGTGA. The chain's CDR3 is CASSLNPGQGMTEAFF. The CDR3 region has the DNA TGTGCCAGCAGCTTAAATCCGGGACAGGGGATGACTGAAGCTTTCTTT.

Points on this clone: This CDR3 is also generated by other DNA sequences in the sample. The rearrangement uses TRBV7-9 and TRBJ2-7, with TRBD2 as a possible D gene (5 bases). The V and J ends lost 0 bases and 1 base respectively, with 7 bases between them. The CDR3 consists of 14 residues. Germline CDR1 and CDR2: SEHNR and FQNEAQ (reference sequence). Written as DNA, the CDR3 is TGTGCCAGCAGCTTAGCTAGCGTGTCCTACGAGCAGTACTTC. Translated, it gives CASSLASVSYEQYF.

This chain uses TRBV5-1 with TRBJ2-7; possibly TRBD1 for D (5 bases). V dropped 3 bases and J dropped 5 bases, with 18 bases sitting between them. The CDR3 is 15 residues long. Germline V lookup: CDR1 SGHRS, CDR2 YFSETQ. CDR3 nucleotide sequence: TGCGCCAGCAGCTCTCATATAGGACAAATAGACGAGCAGTACTTC. Translated, it gives CASSSHIGQIDEQYF.

J is TRBJ2-5 and V is TRBV6-6, with D unclear. This CDR3 contains 14 residues. The ends were cut back, 0 bases at V and 3 bases at J, with 8 bases in the middle. The germline gives CDR1 MNHNY, CDR2 SVGAGI (reference sequence). The DNA for the CDR3 is TGTGCCAGCAGTTACTCCCGACAAGAAGAGACCCAGTACTTC. It translates to CASSYSRQEETQYF.

The V gene is TRBV6-5, the J gene TRBJ1-1; unclear D gene. Germline CDR1 and CDR2: MNHEY and SVGAGI. This CDR3 spans 16 amino acids. V gave up 2 bases and J gave up 6 bases, with 19 bases separating them. The CDR3 here is CASSYPSRDGNSEAFF. For the CDR3, the DNA is TGTGCCAGCAGTTACCCTAGTCGAGATGGTAACTCTGAAGCTTTCTTT.

V usage is TRBV19 and J usage is TRBJ2-1; 7 positions agree with TRBD2. The CDR3 runs 16 residues. V lost 1 base to trimming and J lost 9 bases; unmatched junction nucleotides: 12. Germline CDR1 and CDR2: LNHDA and SQIVND (reference sequence). The CDR3 coding sequence is TGTGCCAGTAGTATAGCGTGGGAGGCTAGCGGATTTGAGCAGTTCTTC. Its translation is CASSIAWEASGFEQFF.

The V call is TRBV5-1, the J call TRBJ2-3; TRBD2 matches 7 bases. Germline V gene data show CDR1 as SGHRS and CDR2 as YFSETQ. CDR3 length: 14 amino acids. V dropped 0 bases and J dropped 4; count of bases not matched to a gene: 2. CDR3 region: CASSLAAGADTQYF. The CDR3 region has the DNA TGCGCCAGCAGCTTGGCTGCGGGAGCAGATACGCAGTATTTT. Full variable domain (rest looked up from reference TRBV5-1 and TRBJ2-3): KAGVTQTPRYLIKTRGQQVTLSCSPISGHRSVSWYQQTPGQGLQFLFEYFSETQRNKGNFPGRFSGRQFSNSRSEMNVSTLELGDSALYLCASSLAAGADTQYFGPGTRLTVL.

This clone has a count of ten or more. V and J are TRBV4-2 and TRBJ2-5; 8 bases map to TRBD1. Per the germline V gene, CDR1 is LGHNA and CDR2 is YNFKEQ. The ends lost 2 bases at V and 2 bases at J; junction bases unmatched: 7. The CDR3 extends over 16 amino acids. The chain's CDR3 is CASSQNQGTGQETQYF. The CDR3 DNA reads TGTGCCAGCAGCCAAAATCAAGGGACAGGTCAAGAGACCCAGTACTTC.

The J gene is TRBJ2-5, the V gene TRBV7-2; 8 nucleotides agree with TRBD2. The DNA matches TRBJ2-7 better at its end, which makes the J call doubtful. Germline lookup yields CDR1 SGHTA and CDR2 FQGNSA. This CDR3 comprises 14 residues. CDR3 amino acids: CASSPIAGPSEQYF. CDR3 nucleotide sequence: TGTGCCAGCAGTCCAATAGCGGGACCCTCCGAGCAGTACTTC.

This clone was counted at least ten times. The rearrangement uses TRBV23-1 and TRBJ2-7, with TRBD1 matching over 8 bases. TRBV23-1 is given ORF status, its function remaining uncertain. The CDR3 loop spans 16 amino acids. V lost 0 bases, J lost 5 bases, and 9 bases stayed unmatched. This CDR3 reads CASSQSTGTGRDEQYF. The CDR3 DNA sequence: TGCGCCAGCAGTCAATCTACCGGGACAGGCCGGGACGAGCAGTACTTC.

V gene TRBV30 combines with J gene TRBJ2-5; D gene ambiguous. This CDR3 region has 12 residues. Looked up from germline, CDR1 is GTSNPN and CDR2 is SVGIG (reference sequence). Trimming removed 4 bases from V and 3 bases from J, with 9 bases in between. CDR3 protein: CAWTRGEETQYF. In nucleotides, the CDR3 is TGTGCCTGGACCCGTGGAGAAGAGACCCAGTACTTC.

The chain couples TRBV6-5 to TRBJ2-5, with a tentative D call TRBD2 (6 bases). The CDR3 length is 15 residues. The germline V gene encodes CDR1 MNHEY and CDR2 SVGAGI. V shed 2 bases and J shed 5 bases, with 15 bases lying between them. The CDR3 DNA reads TGTGCCAGCAGTTACGGGGAGGTTGGTAGGGAGACCCAGTACTTC. Encoded protein: CASSYGEVGRETQYF.

In its sample, this clone was seen a few times. This rearrangement joins TRBV29-1 to TRBJ2-5; TRBD1 matches at 7 bases. CDR3 length: 15 amino acids. Per the germline V gene, CDR1 is SQVTM and CDR2 is ANQGSEA. V lost 7 bases and J lost 4; bases outside the gene matches: 15. DNA of the CDR3: TGCAGCGGCACCCCGACAGGGTCAATGGGAGAGACCCAGTACTTC. Protein sequence: CSGTPTGSMGETQYF.

This clone has just a few counts. This sample also contains other DNA sequences that code for the same CDR3. The genes are TRBV14 and TRBJ1-1, with a possible D match to TRBD1 (6 bases). This CDR3 is 13 amino acids long. The germline gives CDR1 SGHDN, CDR2 FVKESK. V lost 4 bases and J 1 base, leaving 7 bases between the germline ends. In DNA, the CDR3 is TGTGCCAGCAGCCTACAGGGGAACACTGAAGCTTTCTTT. It yields the protein CASSLQGNTEAFF.

The chain links TRBV7-3 to TRBJ1-1; 7 nucleotides agree with TRBD1. The V and J ends lost 2 bases and 5 bases, in that order; junction bases with no gene match: 8. The CDR3 spans 15 residues. CDR1 is SGHTA and CDR2 is FQGTGA in the germline V gene. The CDR3 region is CASSLLARGETEAFF. The CDR3 nucleotides are TGTGCCAGCAGCTTATTGGCCAGGGGGGAAACTGAAGCTTTCTTT.

This clone was detected ten times or more. The chain has TRBV5-4 and TRBJ2-5; D not certain. V was trimmed by 0 bases and J by 5 bases, leaving 11 bases between them. Germline loops: CDR1 SGHNT, CDR2 YYREEE (reference sequence). The CDR3 is 14 residues long. The chain's CDR3 is CASSLAQVKETQYF. Written as DNA, the CDR3 is TGTGCCAGCAGCTTGGCCCAGGTCAAGGAGACCCAGTACTTC. Full variable domain (missing parts from reference TRBV5-4 and TRBJ2-5): ETGVTQSPTHLIKTRGQQVTLRCSSQSGHNTVSWYQQALGQGPQFIFQYYREEENGRGNFPPRFSGLQFPNYSSELNVNALELDDSALYLCASSLAQVKETQYFGPGTRLLVL.

The chain joins TRBV6-5 to TRBJ2-3; unclear D gene. CDR3 length: 11 residues. Trimming took 10 bases from V and 0 from J, leaving 5 bases between them. Germline lookup yields CDR1 MNHEY and CDR2 SVGAGI. CDR3 sequence (DNA): TGTGCCACGAGGAGCACAGATACGCAGTATTTT. As protein: CATRSTDTQYF.

This clone was observed at least ten times. The V call is TRBV30, the J call TRBJ1-5; 7 bases fit TRBD1. V dropped 4 bases and J dropped 9; count of bases not matched to a gene: 9. Germline CDR1 GTSNPN, CDR2 SVGIG (reference sequence). The CDR3 runs 13 residues. This CDR3 reads CAWTGDSLSPQHF. CDR3 in DNA: TGTGCCTGGACTGGGGACAGCCTTTCGCCCCAGCATTTT.